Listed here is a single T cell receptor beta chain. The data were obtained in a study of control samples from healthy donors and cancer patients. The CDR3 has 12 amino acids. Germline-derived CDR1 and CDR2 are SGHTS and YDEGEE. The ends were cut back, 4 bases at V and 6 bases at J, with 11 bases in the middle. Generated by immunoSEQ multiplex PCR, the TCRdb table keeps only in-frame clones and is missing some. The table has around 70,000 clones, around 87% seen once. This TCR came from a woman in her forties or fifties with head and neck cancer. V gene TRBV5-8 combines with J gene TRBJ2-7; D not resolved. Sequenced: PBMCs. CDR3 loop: CASSPVVVEQYF. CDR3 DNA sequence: TGTGCCAGCAGCCCCGTAGTGGTCGAGCAGTACTTC.